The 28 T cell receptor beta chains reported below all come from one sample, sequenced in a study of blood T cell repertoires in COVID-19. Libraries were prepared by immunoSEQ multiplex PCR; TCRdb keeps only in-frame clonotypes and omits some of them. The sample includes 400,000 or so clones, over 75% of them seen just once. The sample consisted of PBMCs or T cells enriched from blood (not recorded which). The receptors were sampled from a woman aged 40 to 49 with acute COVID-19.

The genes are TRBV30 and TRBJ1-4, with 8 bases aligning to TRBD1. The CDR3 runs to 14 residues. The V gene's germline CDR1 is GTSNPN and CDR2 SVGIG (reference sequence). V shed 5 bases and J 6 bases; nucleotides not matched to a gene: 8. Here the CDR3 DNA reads TGTGCCTGGGGCAAGGACAGGGTCGATGAAAAACTGTTTTTT. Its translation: CAWGKDRVDEKLFF.

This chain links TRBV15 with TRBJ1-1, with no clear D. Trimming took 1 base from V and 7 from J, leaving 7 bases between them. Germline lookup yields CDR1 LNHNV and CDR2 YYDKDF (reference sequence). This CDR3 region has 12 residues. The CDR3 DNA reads TGTGCCACCAGCAGAGGGAGCGGTGAAGCTTTCTTT. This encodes CATSRGSGEAFF.

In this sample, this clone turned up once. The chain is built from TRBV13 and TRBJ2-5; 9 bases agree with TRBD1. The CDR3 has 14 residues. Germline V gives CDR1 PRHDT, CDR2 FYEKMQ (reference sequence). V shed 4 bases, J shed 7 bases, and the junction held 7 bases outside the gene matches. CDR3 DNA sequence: TGTGCCAGCAGCTCGGGACAGGGTGGCGGGACCCAGTACTTC. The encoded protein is CASSSGQGGGTQYF.

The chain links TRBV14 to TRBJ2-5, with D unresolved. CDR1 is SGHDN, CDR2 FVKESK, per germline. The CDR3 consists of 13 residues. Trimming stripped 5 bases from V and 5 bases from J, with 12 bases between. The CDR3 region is CASSLRLRETQYF. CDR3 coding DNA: TGTGCCAGCAGCTTGAGACTTCGGGAGACCCAGTACTTC.

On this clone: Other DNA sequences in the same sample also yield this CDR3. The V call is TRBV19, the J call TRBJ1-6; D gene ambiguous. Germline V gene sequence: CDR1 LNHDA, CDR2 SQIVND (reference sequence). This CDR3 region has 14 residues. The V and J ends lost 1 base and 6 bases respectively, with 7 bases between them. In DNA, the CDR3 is TGTGCCAGTAGTATAGGACAAGGTAATTCACCCCTCCACTTT. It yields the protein CASSIGQGNSPLHF. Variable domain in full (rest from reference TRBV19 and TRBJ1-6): DGGITQSPKYLFRKEGQNVTLSCEQNLNHDAMYWYRQDPGQGLRLIYYSQIVNDFQKGDIAEGYSVSREKKESFPLTVTSAQKNPTAFYLCASSIGQGNSPLHFGNGTRLTVT.

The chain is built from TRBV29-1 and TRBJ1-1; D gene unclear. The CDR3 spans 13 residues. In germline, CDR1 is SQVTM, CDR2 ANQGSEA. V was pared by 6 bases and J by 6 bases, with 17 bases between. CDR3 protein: CSVEITGGSEAFF. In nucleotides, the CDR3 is TGCAGCGTAGAAATTACGGGAGGGTCTGAAGCTTTCTTT.

In DNA form, the CDR3 reads TGTGCCAGCAGCTTAGAGACAGGGTTTGGCTACACCTTC. This codes for CASSLETGFGYTF. J is TRBJ1-2 and V is TRBV7-9; 7 bases agree with TRBD1. There are 13 residues in the CDR3. The germline V gene has CDR1 SEHNR and CDR2 FQNEAQ (reference sequence). Trimming at V came to 1 base and at J to 7 bases, leaving 3 bases not matched to a gene.

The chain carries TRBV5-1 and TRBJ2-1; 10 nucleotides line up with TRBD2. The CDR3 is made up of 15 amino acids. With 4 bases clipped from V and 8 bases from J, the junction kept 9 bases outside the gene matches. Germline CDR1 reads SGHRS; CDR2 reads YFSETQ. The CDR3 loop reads CASSPGGTSVHEQFF. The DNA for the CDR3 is TGCGCCAGCAGCCCGGGGGGGACTAGCGTCCATGAGCAGTTCTTC.

CDR3 DNA: TGTGCCAGCGGCCCGACTAGCGGGGGTAACAATGAGCAGTTCTTC. It specifies CASGPTSGGNNEQFF. V gene TRBV6-2 or TRBV6-3 combines with J gene TRBJ2-1; 12 nucleotides line up with TRBD2. The CDR3 is 15 residues long. CDR1 and CDR2 (germline): MNHEY, SVGEGT. With V trimmed by 8 bases and J by 5 bases, 7 bases remained unmatched.

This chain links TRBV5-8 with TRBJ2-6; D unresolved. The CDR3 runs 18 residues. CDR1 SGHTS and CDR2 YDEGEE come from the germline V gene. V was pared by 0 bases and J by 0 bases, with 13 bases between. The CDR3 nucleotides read TGTGCCAGCAGCTTGGCCCGCAGATTAAACTCTGGGGCCAACGTCCTGACTTTC. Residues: CASSLARRLNSGANVLTF.

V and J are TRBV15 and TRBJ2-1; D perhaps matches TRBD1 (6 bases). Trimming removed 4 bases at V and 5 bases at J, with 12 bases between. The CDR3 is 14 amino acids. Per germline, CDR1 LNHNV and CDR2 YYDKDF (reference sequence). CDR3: CATSKIAGDNEQFF. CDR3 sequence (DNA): TGTGCCACCAGCAAAATAGCAGGGGACAATGAGCAGTTCTTC.

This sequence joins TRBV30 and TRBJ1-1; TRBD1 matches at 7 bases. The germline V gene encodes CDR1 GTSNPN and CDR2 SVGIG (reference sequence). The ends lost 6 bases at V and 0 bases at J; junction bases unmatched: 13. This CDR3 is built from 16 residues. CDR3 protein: CACYRGPGTVNTEAFF. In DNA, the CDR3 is TGTGCCTGCTATAGGGGGCCCGGGACAGTGAACACTGAAGCTTTCTTT.

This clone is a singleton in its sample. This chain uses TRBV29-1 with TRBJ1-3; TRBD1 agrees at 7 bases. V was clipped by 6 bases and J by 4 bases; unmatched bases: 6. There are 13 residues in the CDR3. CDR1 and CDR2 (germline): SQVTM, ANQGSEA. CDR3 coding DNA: TGCAGCGTGGACCAGGGGGTGGGAAACACCATATATTTT. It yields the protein CSVDQGVGNTIYF.

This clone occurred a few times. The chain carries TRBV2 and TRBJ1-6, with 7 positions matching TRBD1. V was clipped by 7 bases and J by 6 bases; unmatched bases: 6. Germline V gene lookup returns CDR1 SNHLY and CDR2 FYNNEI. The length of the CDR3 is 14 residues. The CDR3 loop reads CASTPGQSNSPLHF. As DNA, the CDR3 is TGTGCCAGCACCCCGGGACAGTCTAATTCACCCCTCCACTTT.

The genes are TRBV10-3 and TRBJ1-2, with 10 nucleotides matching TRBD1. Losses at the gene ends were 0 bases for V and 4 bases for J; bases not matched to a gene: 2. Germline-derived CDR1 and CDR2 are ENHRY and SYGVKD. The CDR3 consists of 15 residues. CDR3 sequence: CAISESTGGSYGYTF. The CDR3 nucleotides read TGTGCCATCAGTGAGTCGACAGGGGGCAGCTATGGCTACACCTTC.

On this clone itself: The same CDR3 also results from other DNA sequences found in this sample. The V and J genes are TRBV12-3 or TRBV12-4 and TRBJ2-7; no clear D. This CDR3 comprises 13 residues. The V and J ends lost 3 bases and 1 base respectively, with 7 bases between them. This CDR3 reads CASSLGPSYEQYF. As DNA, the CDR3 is TGTGCCAGCAGTTTGGGCCCTTCCTACGAGCAGTACTTC.

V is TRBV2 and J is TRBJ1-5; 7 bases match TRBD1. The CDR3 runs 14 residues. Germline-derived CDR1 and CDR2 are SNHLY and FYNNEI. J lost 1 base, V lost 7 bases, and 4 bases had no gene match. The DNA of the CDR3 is TGTGCCAGCAAACCACAGGGGAGCAATCAGCCCCAGCATTTT. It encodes CASKPQGSNQPQHF.

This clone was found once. CDR3 in DNA: TGTGCCACCAGTGATTTTGGAGGTCAGCCCCAGCATTTT. Residues: CATSDFGGQPQHF. The rearrangement uses TRBV24-1 and TRBJ1-5, with D hard to call. The CDR3 totals 13 residues. The germline V gene encodes CDR1 KGHDR and CDR2 SFDVKD. Trimming stripped 1 base from V and 6 bases from J, with 6 bases between.

The DNA for the CDR3 is TGCGCCAGCAGTGATCGGGTCAATCAGCCCCAGCATTTT. Translating gives CASSDRVNQPQHF. The chain links TRBV10-2 to TRBJ1-5; D is undetermined. The germline gives CDR1 WSHSY, CDR2 SAAADI. This CDR3 spans 13 amino acids. Between the trimmed V and J ends, which lost 3 bases and 3 bases, there was a span of 6 bases.

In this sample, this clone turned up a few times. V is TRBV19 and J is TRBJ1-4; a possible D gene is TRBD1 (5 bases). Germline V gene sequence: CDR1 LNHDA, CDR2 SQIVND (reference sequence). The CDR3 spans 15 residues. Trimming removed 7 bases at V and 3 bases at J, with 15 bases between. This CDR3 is CASTAQSRANEKLFF. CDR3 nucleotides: TGTGCCAGTACCGCGCAATCCAGGGCTAATGAAAAACTGTTTTTT.

CDR3 protein: CASSQDPPGYYGYTF. CDR3 DNA: TGCGCCAGCAGCCAAGACCCCCCGGGGTACTATGGCTACACCTTC. The rearrangement joins TRBV4-1 to TRBJ1-2; no reliable D call. From germline, CDR1 is MGHRA and CDR2 YSYEKL. CDR3 length equals 15 residues. The ends were cut back, 0 bases at V and 3 bases at J, with 11 bases in the middle.

The CDR3 sequence: CASTQGGQTNSPLHF. The CDR3 nucleotides read TGCGCCAGCACCCAGGGGGGTCAGACTAATTCACCCCTCCACTTT. The chain couples TRBV5-1 to TRBJ1-6; 7 nucleotides match TRBD1. The CDR3 covers 15 residues. The V and J ends lost 6 bases and 6 bases, in that order; junction bases with no gene match: 9. Germline V gives CDR1 SGHRS, CDR2 YFSETQ.

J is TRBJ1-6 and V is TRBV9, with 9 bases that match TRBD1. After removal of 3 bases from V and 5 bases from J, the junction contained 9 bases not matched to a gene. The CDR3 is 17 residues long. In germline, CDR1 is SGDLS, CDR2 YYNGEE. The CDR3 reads CASSADKGTGNNSPLHF. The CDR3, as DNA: TGTGCCAGCAGCGCCGATAAAGGGACAGGGAATAATTCACCCCTCCACTTT.

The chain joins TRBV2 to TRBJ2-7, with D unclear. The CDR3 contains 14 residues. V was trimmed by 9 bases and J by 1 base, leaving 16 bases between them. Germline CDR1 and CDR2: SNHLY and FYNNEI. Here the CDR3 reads CASNPIGGSYEQYF. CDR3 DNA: TGTGCCAGTAACCCGATAGGCGGTTCCTACGAGCAGTACTTC. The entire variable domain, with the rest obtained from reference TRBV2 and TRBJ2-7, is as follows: EPEVTQTPSHQVTQMGQEVILRCVPISNHLYFYWYRQILGQKVEFLVSFYNNEISEKSEIFDDQFSVERPDGSNFTLKIRSTKLEDSAMYFCASNPIGGSYEQYFGPGTRLTVT.

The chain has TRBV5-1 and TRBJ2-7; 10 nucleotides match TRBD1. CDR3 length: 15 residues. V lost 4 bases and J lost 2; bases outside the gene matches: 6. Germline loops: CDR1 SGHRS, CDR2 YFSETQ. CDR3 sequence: CASSHGQGDPYEQYF. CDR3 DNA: TGCGCCAGCAGCCATGGACAGGGGGACCCCTACGAGCAGTACTTC.

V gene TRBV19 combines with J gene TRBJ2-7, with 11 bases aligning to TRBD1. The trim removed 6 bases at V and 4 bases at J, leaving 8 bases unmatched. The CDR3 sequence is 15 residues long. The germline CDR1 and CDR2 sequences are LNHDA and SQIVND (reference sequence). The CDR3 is CASSKGQGVTYEQYF. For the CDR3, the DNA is TGTGCCAGTAGCAAGGGACAGGGGGTCACTTACGAGCAGTACTTC.

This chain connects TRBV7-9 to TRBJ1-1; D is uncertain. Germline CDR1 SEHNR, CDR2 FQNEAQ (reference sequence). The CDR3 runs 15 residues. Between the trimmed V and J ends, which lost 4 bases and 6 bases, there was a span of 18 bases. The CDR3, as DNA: TGTGCCAGCAGCTCCCGGGCCCCCGAGGGAGCTGAAGCTTTCTTT. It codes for CASSSRAPEGAEAFF.

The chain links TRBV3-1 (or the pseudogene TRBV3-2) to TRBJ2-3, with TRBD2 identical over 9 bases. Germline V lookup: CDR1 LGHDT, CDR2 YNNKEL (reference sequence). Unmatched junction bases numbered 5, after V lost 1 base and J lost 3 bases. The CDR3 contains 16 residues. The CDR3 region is CASSQGYSGGTDTQYF. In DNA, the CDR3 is TGTGCCAGCAGCCAAGGGTATAGCGGGGGAACAGATACGCAGTATTTT.